This paragraph covers one T cell receptor (beta chain) sequence. In the authors' methods: Researchers built a distant-metastasis classifier for papillary thyroid cancer that drew on CDR3 differences across clinicopathological groups. From the PCR reads, TCRdb re-called clones with MiXCR. The V and J calls here are based on TCRdb, not the publication. The data contain about 49,000 clones, roughly 22% of them singletons. This sample was included in a study of metastatic and nonmetastatic thyroid tumors. Trimming cost V 7 bases and J 6 bases, with 21 bases left between them. The CDR3 contains 16 residues. None of the patients had undergone any treatment ahead of thyroid surgery.

Sample: blood. The receptor was isolated from a female donor with papillary thyroid cancer or a benign thyroid nodule (not recorded which). Some clones in this sample may be carry-over from other donors' samples. The rearrangement links TRBV12-3 or TRBV12-4 to TRBJ2-2; possibly TRBD2 for D (6 bases). CDR3 sequence: CASMPPIAECSGELFF. The CDR3 bases are TGTGCCAGCATGCCACCTATAGCGGAGTGCTCCGGGGAGCTGTTTTTT.